Reported below is one T cell receptor (beta chain). Which antigen it targets is not known. The input lacks base qualities; no much larger clone sits a single base away. Patients with a history of autoimmune disease or receiving systemic immunosuppression were excluded from the trial. Peripheral blood for TCR sequencing was collected from all dose cohorts at baseline, on cycle 4 day 1, and on cycle 7 day 1. The samples were taken from a phase I, first-in-human, multicenter, open-label dose-escalation trial of ivuxolimab. The trial enrolled adults with locally advanced or metastatic head and neck squamous cell, hepatocellular, melanoma or renal cell carcinoma. Before TCR sequencing, CD4+ and CD8+ T cells were separately sorted from peripheral blood. Genomic DNA was isolated from the sorted cells so that the TCRbeta CDR3 region could be sequenced. TCRbeta CDR3 regions were sequenced using the immunoSEQ Assay. Entries here come from immuneACCESS through TCRdb and include only in-frame sequences with V and J called. Some clones fail to appear in such tables; in the studies checked, an unresolved V gene covers under half of the shortfall, and the cause of the remainder is unknown. This sample comprises about 68,000 clones, over 65% of them detected only once. The ten largest clones capture 0.55% to 0.85% of the sample.

The germline V gene (reference sequence) supplies CDR1 DFQATT and CDR2 SNEGSKA. The V end loses 3 bases and the J end loses 5 bases, and a stretch of 2 bases separates them. Its CDR3 holds 10 amino acids, cysteine through phenylalanine. The CDR3 DNA has 30 bases and is translated from base 1. This specimen comes from a study of OX40 agonist ivuxolimab in advanced cancers. Turning to the overall study: Ivuxolimab, which targeted the costimulatory receptor OX40 (CD134), was an agonistic, fully human IgG2 monoclonal antibody. Intravenous ivuxolimab was administered to patients every 2 weeks at six dose levels: 0.01, 0.1, 0.3, 1.5, 3 and 10 mg/kg. Of the approximately 50 dose-escalation patients, hepatocellular carcinoma was present in approximately 20, melanoma in some 15, renal cell carcinoma in 9 and head and neck cancer in 9. The dose-escalation cohort was almost 85% male with a mean age of about 65 years, ranging from about 23 to 85. Patients were allowed to have had prior anti-PD-1, anti-PD-L1 or anti-CTLA-4 therapy, and more than 35% of the dose-escalation patients had been treated with checkpoint inhibitors. Partial responses occurred in three dose-escalation patients, of whom one had hepatocellular carcinoma and two had cutaneous melanoma. Peripheral TCRbeta sequencing was intended to test whether TCR sequence diversity was altered and clonal T-cell expansion was caused by ivuxolimab. The monotherapy dose-escalation portion (N = 52 patients) of the phase I ivuxolimab trial is reported in the paper. Overall results and qualifications from the work: At doses of 0.1 to 3.0 mg/kg, clonal expansion of both CD4+ and CD8+ T cells in blood was seen between baseline and week 6. After ivuxolimab, expanded clones were on average more numerous among CD8+ T cells than among CD4+ T cells. Low levels of normalized T-cell clonal expansion were also seen in some nonresponding patients. The antigen specificity of the peripheral T cells that underwent clonal expansion was not determined. In the 0.1-3.0 mg/kg groups, partial responders were among the patients with the lowest normalized peripheral clonal expansion, particularly in CD8+ T cells.

Recombination joined TRBV20-1 with TRBJ2-1; too little of a D gene remains to name it. This clonotype originated in an adult with an advanced solid tumor such as melanoma, head and neck, liver or kidney cancer. This specimen consisted of CD4+ or CD8+ T cells sorted from blood, obtained in a trial of the OX40 agonist ivuxolimab. The nucleotide sequence reads as follows: TGCAGTGCTAGTGACAATGAGCAGTTCTTC. This gives the protein CSASDNEQFF.